One sample yielded the 14 T cell receptor beta chains listed below, sequenced in a study of cytomegalovirus exposure and HLA in healthy donors. Some clones are missing from TCRdb's copy, which holds only in-frame ones; the method was immunoSEQ multiplex PCR. The sample yields under 200,000 clones, 85% to 90% seen once. The specimen was PBMCs. These TCRs come from a young man in good health and CMV-seropositive.

The chain carries TRBV28 and TRBJ2-6; D is perhaps TRBD2 (7 bases). The CDR3 is made up of 19 amino acids. CDR1 and CDR2 from the germline V gene are MDHEN and SYDVKM. Trimming took 3 bases from V and 2 from J, leaving 20 bases between them. The CDR3 DNA reads TGTGCCAGCAGTTTGGGGGCGGGAGAAGGATGGACTGGGGCCAACGTCCTGACTTTC. This sequence encodes CASSLGAGEGWTGANVLTF.

There are a few counts of this clone. The rearrangement links TRBV7-9 to TRBJ2-1; 9 bases fit TRBD2. The CDR3 is made up of 15 amino acids. The J segment lost 7 bases and the V segment lost 2 bases, leaving 6 bases of the junction unmatched. Per germline, CDR1 SEHNR and CDR2 FQNEAQ (reference sequence). The CDR3 DNA sequence: TGTGCCAGCAGCTTATTTAGCGGGAGAGCGAATGAGCAGTTCTTC. Translation gives CASSLFSGRANEQFF.

J is TRBJ2-7 and V is TRBV19; 9 bases are a match to TRBD1. V lost 1 base, J lost 1 base, and 2 bases stayed unmatched. Germline CDR1 LNHDA, CDR2 SQIVND (reference sequence). CDR3 length equals 15 residues. CDR3 in DNA: TGTGCCAGTAGTATAGGAGGGACAGGGTCCTACGAGCAGTACTTC. Translating it yields CASSIGGTGSYEQYF.

V is TRBV25-1 and J is TRBJ1-1; possibly TRBD1 for D (5 bases). The CDR3 is made up of 14 amino acids. Trimming pared 2 bases from V and 3 bases from J, leaving 10 bases between. Germline V gene data show CDR1 as MGHDK and CDR2 as SYGVNS. The CDR3 coding sequence is TGTGCCAGCAGTGAAGCGGGAGGGGACACTGAAGCTTTCTTT. Protein sequence: CASSEAGGDTEAFF. Variable domain in full (rest from reference TRBV25-1 and TRBJ1-1): EADIYQTPRYLVIGTGKKITLECSQTMGHDKMYWYQQDPGMELHLIHYSYGVNSTEKGDLSSESTVSRIRTEHFPLTLESARPSHTSQYLCASSEAGGDTEAFFGQGTRLTVV.

The chain employs TRBV4-1 and TRBJ2-1; D remains unclear. Trimming took 0 bases from V and 4 from J, leaving 10 bases between them. CDR3 size: 15 residues. Germline CDR1 MGHRA, CDR2 YSYEKL. CDR3 coding DNA: TGCGCCAGCAGCCAAGACCGGCCTAGTTACAATGAGCAGTTCTTC. Translated: CASSQDRPSYNEQFF.

This sequence joins TRBV2 and TRBJ2-7; TRBD2 matches 9 bases. This CDR3 has 14 amino acids. V dropped 5 bases and J dropped 5; count of bases not matched to a gene: 7. The V gene's germline CDR1 is SNHLY and CDR2 FYNNEI. CDR3 nucleotides: TGTGCCAGCAGTACTCTAGCGGGACGGCACGAGCAGTACTTC. Translation: CASSTLAGRHEQYF. Filled out from reference TRBV2 and TRBJ2-7, the complete variable domain reads EPEVTQTPSHQVTQMGQEVILRCVPISNHLYFYWYRQILGQKVEFLVSFYNNEISEKSEIFDDQFSVERPDGSNFTLKIRSTKLEDSAMYFCASSTLAGRHEQYFGPGTRLTVT.

This clone was counted a single time. The chain joins TRBV27 to TRBJ2-5, with 11 bases lining up with TRBD2. V shed 6 bases and J 3 bases; nucleotides not matched to a gene: 9. The CDR3 extends over 16 amino acids. CDR1 is MNHEY, CDR2 SMNVEV, per germline (reference sequence). Here the CDR3 DNA reads TGTGCCAGCAGCTTAATAGCGGGAGGGCCTAAAGAGACCCAGTACTTC. Amino acids: CASSLIAGGPKETQYF.

Only a few counts were recorded for this clone. This sequence joins TRBV27 and TRBJ2-7, with 10 bases lining up with TRBD1. The V and J ends lost 6 bases and 2 bases, in that order; junction bases with no gene match: 7. The CDR3 has 15 amino acids. Germline-derived CDR1 and CDR2 are MNHEY and SMNVEV (reference sequence). CDR3 loop: CASSWATGGAYEQYF. CDR3 coding DNA: TGTGCCAGCAGCTGGGCGACAGGGGGCGCCTACGAGCAGTACTTC.

This clone is a singleton in its sample. Other nucleotide sequences in the sample specify the same CDR3. This chain links TRBV18 with TRBJ2-7, with 7 nucleotides matching TRBD1. V shed 3 bases and J 1 base; nucleotides not matched to a gene: 3. This CDR3 has 14 residues. Per the germline V gene, CDR1 is KGHSH and CDR2 is LQKENI. DNA for the CDR3: TGTGCCAGCTCACCGAGGGACAGATCCTACGAGCAGTACTTC. It is translated as CASSPRDRSYEQYF.

The genes are TRBV5-4 and TRBJ2-3; possibly TRBD1 for D (6 bases). V lost 4 bases, J lost 10 bases, and 19 bases lay in between. Germline V gene data show CDR1 as SGHNT and CDR2 as YYREEE (reference sequence). CDR3 length: 14 residues. CDR3 in amino acids: CASSRDNYQGSQYF. The CDR3 DNA sequence: TGTGCCAGCAGCCGGGACAACTACCAGGGTTCGCAGTATTTT.

This rearrangement joins TRBV11-3 to TRBJ2-7, with 13 bases lining up with TRBD2. From germline, CDR1 is SGHNT and CDR2 YENEEA. The CDR3 is 17 amino acids. Trimming at V came to 0 bases and at J to 2 bases, leaving 4 bases not matched to a gene. CDR3: CASSLDNGLAGAYEQYF. For the CDR3, the DNA is TGTGCCAGCAGCTTAGATAATGGACTAGCGGGAGCCTACGAGCAGTACTTC.

The chain combines TRBV19 with TRBJ2-3, with 10 nucleotides matching TRBD1. The CDR3 extends over 15 amino acids. Germline values: CDR1 LNHDA, CDR2 SQIVND (reference sequence). Losses at the gene ends were 6 bases for V and 4 bases for J; bases not matched to a gene: 7. The CDR3 region has the DNA TGTGCCAGTAGCCCGGACAGGGGGAGGGCAGATACGCAGTATTTT. Protein: CASSPDRGRADTQYF.

The chain links TRBV7-9 to TRBJ2-7, with D hard to call. CDR1 is SEHNR and CDR2 is FQNEAQ in the germline V gene (reference sequence). This CDR3 is 13 amino acids long. V was shortened by 1 base and J by 4 bases, with 8 bases between the two germline ends. In DNA, the CDR3 is TGTGCCAGCAGCTTAGAGAGGTCTTACGAGCAGTACTTC. It specifies CASSLERSYEQYF.

The chain carries TRBV18 and TRBJ2-5, with TRBD1 matching over 8 bases. The CDR3 covers 14 residues. The germline gives CDR1 KGHSH, CDR2 LQKENI. After removal of 5 bases from V and 5 bases from J, the junction contained 7 bases not matched to a gene. The CDR3 here is CASSAGQVGETQYF. The CDR3 DNA is TGTGCCAGCTCAGCGGGACAGGTCGGCGAGACCCAGTACTTC.